The clone carrying this T cell receptor (beta chain) appeared many times. Its antigen is still unknown. TCRdb reprocessed the RT-PCR reads via MiXCR and lists one record per CDR3 protein. The sample has hundreds of thousands of distinct CDR3 sequences; 13% to 15% are singletons. The record originates from a study of response to subunit inactivated influenza vaccine. The study, taken as a whole, reports: Authors proposed each seasonal influenza vaccination draws in few new T cells.

This CDR3 comprises 14 residues. In germline, CDR1 is SGHTA, CDR2 FQGNSA. V gave up 7 bases and J gave up 4 bases, with 13 bases separating them. The source material was PBMCs from blood, sampled less than 15 days before vaccination. The chain joins TRBV7-2 to TRBJ2-2; possible D gene TRBD2, 7 bases. The TCR comes from a man aged 50 to 59 who received an inactivated influenza vaccine. CDR3 in DNA: TGTGCCAGCAAGGGGGGGCCAAGCACCGGGGAGCTGTTTTTT. As protein: CASKGGPSTGELFF. The full variable domain, completed using reference TRBV7-2 and TRBJ2-2, is GAGVSQSPSNKVTEKGKDVELRCDPISGHTALYWYRQSLGQGLEFLIYFQGNSAPDKSGLPSDRFSAERTGGSVSTLTIQRTQQEDSAVYLCASKGGPSTGELFFGEGSRLTVL.